These 5 T cell receptor beta chains were all obtained from the same sample, sequenced in a study of technical replicates of blood from several donors. Profiling relied on immunoSEQ multiplex PCR, and the TCRdb table lists in-frame clones only, not all of them. This repertoire shows under 75,000 clones, around 95% found once; its top ten account for about 0.35%. Sample: T cells isolated from PBMCs. The receptor set was obtained from a human donor in good health.

J is TRBJ2-3 and V is TRBV7-2, with 9 positions matching TRBD2. Germline assignment: CDR1 SGHTA and CDR2 FQGNSA. The CDR3 is 15 amino acids. The ends lost 5 bases at V and 3 bases at J; junction bases unmatched: 6. The CDR3 is CASSTDSGGTDTQYF. In DNA, the CDR3 is TGTGCCAGCAGCACCGACAGCGGGGGGACAGATACGCAGTATTTT.

This chain connects TRBV5-1 to TRBJ2-3; a possible D gene is TRBD2 (5 bases). Germline lookup yields CDR1 SGHRS and CDR2 YFSETQ. This CDR3 region has 16 residues. V lost 2 bases and J 2 bases, leaving 15 bases between the germline ends. CDR3 nucleotide sequence: TGCGCCAGCAGCTTTAGAGGGAAAGGGCCCACAGATACGCAGTATTTT. Translated, it gives CASSFRGKGPTDTQYF.

The J gene is TRBJ2-2, the V gene TRBV27, with a possible D match to TRBD2 (5 bases). There are 14 residues in the CDR3. CDR1 is MNHEY and CDR2 is SMNVEV in the germline V gene (reference sequence). The V end lost 3 bases, the J end lost 5 bases, and 10 bases lay between the germline ends. The CDR3 spells CASSFVRRTGELFF. The CDR3 DNA sequence: TGTGCCAGCAGTTTTGTTCGGAGGACCGGGGAGCTGTTTTTT.

The CDR3 is CASSLEERMNTGELFF. The CDR3 DNA reads TGCGCCAGCAGCTTGGAGGAGCGGATGAACACCGGGGAGCTGTTTTTT. J is TRBJ2-2 and V is TRBV5-1, with D perhaps TRBD2 (5 bases). Trimming removed 0 bases from V and 1 base from J, with 10 bases in between. CDR1 is SGHRS and CDR2 is YFSETQ in the germline V gene. CDR3 size: 16 residues.

The J gene is TRBJ2-7, the V gene TRBV14; 11 positions agree with TRBD1. This CDR3 is 15 amino acids long. Germline trimming cut 1 base from V and 2 bases from J; bases unmatched to any gene: 1. Germline V gene data show CDR1 as SGHDN and CDR2 as FVKESK. The CDR3 here is CASSQGTGGTYEQYF. The CDR3 DNA reads as TGTGCCAGCAGCCAAGGGACAGGGGGCACCTACGAGCAGTACTTC.